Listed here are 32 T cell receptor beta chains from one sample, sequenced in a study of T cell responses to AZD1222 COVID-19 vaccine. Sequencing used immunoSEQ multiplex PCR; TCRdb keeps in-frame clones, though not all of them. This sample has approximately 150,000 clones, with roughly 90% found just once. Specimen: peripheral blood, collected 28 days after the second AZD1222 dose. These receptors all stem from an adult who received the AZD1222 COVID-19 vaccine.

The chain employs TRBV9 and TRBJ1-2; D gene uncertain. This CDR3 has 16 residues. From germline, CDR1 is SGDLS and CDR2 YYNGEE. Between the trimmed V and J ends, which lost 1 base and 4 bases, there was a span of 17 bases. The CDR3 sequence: CASSVSGSPAVYGYTF. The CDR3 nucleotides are TGTGCCAGCAGCGTATCGGGTTCCCCCGCGGTCTATGGCTACACCTTC.

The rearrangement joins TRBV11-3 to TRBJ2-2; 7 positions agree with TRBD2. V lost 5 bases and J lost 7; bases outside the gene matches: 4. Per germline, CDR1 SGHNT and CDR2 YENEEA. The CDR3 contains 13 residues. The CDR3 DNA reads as TGTGCCAGCAGCCCAAGGACTAGCGGGGAGCTGTTTTTT. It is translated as CASSPRTSGELFF.

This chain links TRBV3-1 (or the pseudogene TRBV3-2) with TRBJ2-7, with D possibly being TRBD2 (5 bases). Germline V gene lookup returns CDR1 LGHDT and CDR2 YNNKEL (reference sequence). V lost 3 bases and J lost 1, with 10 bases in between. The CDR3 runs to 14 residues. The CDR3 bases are TGTGCCAGCAGCCATCGTCGGGGTTCCTACGAGCAGTACTTC. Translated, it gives CASSHRRGSYEQYF.

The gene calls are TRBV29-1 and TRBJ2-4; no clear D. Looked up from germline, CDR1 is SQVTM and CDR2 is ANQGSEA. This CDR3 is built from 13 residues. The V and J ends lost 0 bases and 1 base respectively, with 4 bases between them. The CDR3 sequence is CSVEEGAKNIQYF. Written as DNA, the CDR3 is TGCAGCGTTGAAGAGGGGGCCAAAAACATTCAGTACTTC.

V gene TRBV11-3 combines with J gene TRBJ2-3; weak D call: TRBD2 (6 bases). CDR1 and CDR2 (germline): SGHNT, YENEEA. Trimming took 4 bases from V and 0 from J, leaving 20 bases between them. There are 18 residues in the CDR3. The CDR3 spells CASSSRGTGVKSTDTQYF. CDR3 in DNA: TGTGCCAGCAGCTCGAGAGGGACGGGAGTAAAAAGCACAGATACGCAGTATTTT.

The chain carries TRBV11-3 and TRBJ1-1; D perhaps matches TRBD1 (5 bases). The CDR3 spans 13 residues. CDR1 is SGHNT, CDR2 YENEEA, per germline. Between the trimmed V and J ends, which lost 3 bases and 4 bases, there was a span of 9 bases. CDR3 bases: TGTGCCAGCAGCTTCGGAGGGGTCACTGAAGCTTTCTTT. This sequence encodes CASSFGGVTEAFF.

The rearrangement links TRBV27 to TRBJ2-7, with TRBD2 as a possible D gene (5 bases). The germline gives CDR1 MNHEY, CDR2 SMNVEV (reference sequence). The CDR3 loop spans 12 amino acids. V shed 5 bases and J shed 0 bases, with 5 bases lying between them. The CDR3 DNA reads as TGTGCCAGCAGTGGGAGCTCCTACGAGCAGTACTTC. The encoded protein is CASSGSSYEQYF.

This chain's CDR3 is CASSLSSGSYEQYF. CDR3 bases: TGCGCCAGCAGCTTGTCGAGCGGGTCCTACGAGCAGTACTTC. The rearrangement uses TRBV5-1 and TRBJ2-7; weak D call: TRBD2 (6 bases). The CDR3 loop spans 14 amino acids. CDR1 and CDR2 (germline): SGHRS, YFSETQ. Trimming shortened V by 1 base and J by 1 base, and 9 bases separated the two germline ends.

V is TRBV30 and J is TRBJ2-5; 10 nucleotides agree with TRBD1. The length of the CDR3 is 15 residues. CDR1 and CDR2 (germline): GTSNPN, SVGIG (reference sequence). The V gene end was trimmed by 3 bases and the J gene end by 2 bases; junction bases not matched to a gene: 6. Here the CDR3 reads CAWSLGQGGQETQYF. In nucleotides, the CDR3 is TGTGCCTGGAGCCTCGGACAGGGGGGACAAGAGACCCAGTACTTC.

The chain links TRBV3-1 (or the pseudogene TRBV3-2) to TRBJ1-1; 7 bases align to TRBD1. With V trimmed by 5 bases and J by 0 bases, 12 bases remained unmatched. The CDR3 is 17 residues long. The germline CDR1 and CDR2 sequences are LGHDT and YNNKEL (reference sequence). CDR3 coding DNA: TGTGCCAGCAGCTTTCGACAGGGAGGCGACATGAACACTGAAGCTTTCTTT. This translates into CASSFRQGGDMNTEAFF.

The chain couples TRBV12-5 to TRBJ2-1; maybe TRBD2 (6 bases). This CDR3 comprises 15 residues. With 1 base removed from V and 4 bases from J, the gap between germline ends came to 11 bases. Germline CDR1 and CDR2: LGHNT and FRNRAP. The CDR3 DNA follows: TGTGCTAGTGGTTTGGGCGGGATCTGGTACAATGAGCAGTTCTTC. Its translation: CASGLGGIWYNEQFF.

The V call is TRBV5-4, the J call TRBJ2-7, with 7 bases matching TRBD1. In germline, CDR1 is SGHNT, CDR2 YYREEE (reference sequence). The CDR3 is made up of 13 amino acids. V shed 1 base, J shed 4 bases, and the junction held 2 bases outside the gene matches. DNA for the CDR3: TGTGCCAGCAGCTTGCAACAGGGGTACGAGCAGTACTTC. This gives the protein CASSLQQGYEQYF.

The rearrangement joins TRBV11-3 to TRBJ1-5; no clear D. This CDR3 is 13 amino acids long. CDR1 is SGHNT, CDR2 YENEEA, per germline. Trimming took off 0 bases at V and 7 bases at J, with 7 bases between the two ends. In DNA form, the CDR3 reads TGTGCCAGCAGCTTAGATGGCCAACAGCCCCAGCATTTT. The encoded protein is CASSLDGQQPQHF.

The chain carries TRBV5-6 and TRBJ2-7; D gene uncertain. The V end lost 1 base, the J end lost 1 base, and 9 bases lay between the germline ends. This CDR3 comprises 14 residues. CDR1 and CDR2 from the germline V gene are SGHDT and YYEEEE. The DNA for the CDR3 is TGTGCCAGCAGCTTGTCCAGCTTATCCTACGAGCAGTACTTC. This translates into CASSLSSLSYEQYF.

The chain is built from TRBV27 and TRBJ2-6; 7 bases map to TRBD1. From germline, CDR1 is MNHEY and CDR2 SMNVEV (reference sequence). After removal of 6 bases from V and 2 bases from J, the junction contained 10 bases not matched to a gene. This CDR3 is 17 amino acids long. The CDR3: CASRAGTEGTGANVLTF. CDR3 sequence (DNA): TGTGCCAGCAGGGCCGGGACAGAGGGGACTGGGGCCAACGTCCTGACTTTC. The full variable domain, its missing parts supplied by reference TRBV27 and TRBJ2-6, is EAQVTQNPRYLITVTGKKLTVTCSQNMNHEYMSWYRQDPGLGLRQIYYSMNVEVTDKGDVPEGYKVSRKEKRNFPLILESPSPNQTSLYFCASRAGTEGTGANVLTFGAGSRLTVL.

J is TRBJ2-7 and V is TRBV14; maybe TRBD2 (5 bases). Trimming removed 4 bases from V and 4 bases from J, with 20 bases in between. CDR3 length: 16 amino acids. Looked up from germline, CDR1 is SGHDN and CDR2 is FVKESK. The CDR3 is CASSRKSLDFAYEQYF. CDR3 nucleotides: TGTGCCAGCAGCCGGAAGTCACTAGATTTCGCGTACGAGCAGTACTTC.

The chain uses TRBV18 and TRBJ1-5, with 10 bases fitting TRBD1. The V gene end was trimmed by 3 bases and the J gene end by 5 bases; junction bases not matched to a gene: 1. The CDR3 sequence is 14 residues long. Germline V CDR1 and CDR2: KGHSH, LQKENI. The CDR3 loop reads CASSPGTGDQPQHF. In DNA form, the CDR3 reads TGTGCCAGCTCACCGGGGACAGGGGATCAGCCCCAGCATTTT.

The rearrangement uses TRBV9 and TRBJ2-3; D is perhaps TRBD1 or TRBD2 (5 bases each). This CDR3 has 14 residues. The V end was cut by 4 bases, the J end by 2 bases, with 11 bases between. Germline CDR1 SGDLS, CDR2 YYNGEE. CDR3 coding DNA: TGTGCCAGCAGCATCTGGGGGAACACAGATACGCAGTATTTT. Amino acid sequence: CASSIWGNTDTQYF.

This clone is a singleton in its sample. CDR3 amino acids: CASRVQGAGETQYF. The CDR3 DNA sequence: TGTGCCAGCAGAGTCCAGGGTGCTGGGGAGACCCAGTACTTC. This chain joins TRBV5-5 and TRBJ2-5, with D possibly being TRBD1 (5 bases). The length of the CDR3 is 14 residues. V was trimmed by 5 bases and J by 5 bases, leaving 16 bases between them. Per the germline V gene, CDR1 is SGHKS and CDR2 is YYEKEE (reference sequence). The complete variable domain, with remaining parts taken from reference TRBV5-5 and TRBJ2-5, reads DAGVTQSPTHLIKTRGQQVTLRCSPISGHKSVSWYQQVLGQGPQFIFQYYEKEERGRGNFPDRFSARQFPNYSSELNVNALLLGDSALYLCASRVQGAGETQYFGPGTRLLVL.

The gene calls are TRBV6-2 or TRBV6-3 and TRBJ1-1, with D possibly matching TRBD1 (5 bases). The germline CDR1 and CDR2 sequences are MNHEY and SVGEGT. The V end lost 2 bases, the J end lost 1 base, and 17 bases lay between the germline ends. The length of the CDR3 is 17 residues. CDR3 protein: CASSYPGRGWRNTEAFF. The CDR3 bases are TGTGCCAGCAGTTACCCTGGGAGGGGATGGAGGAACACTGAAGCTTTCTTT.

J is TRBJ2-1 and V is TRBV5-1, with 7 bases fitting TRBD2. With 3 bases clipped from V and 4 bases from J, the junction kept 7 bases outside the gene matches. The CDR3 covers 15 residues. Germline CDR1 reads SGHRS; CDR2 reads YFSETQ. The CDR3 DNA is TGCGCCAGCAGCTGGGGACTAACCCAATACAATGAGCAGTTCTTC. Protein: CASSWGLTQYNEQFF.

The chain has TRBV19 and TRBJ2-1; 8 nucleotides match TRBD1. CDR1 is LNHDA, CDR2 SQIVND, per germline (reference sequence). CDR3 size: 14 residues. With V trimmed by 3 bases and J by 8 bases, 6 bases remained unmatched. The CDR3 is CASSIPDRGHEQFF. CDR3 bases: TGTGCCAGTAGTATCCCCGACAGGGGCCATGAGCAGTTCTTC.

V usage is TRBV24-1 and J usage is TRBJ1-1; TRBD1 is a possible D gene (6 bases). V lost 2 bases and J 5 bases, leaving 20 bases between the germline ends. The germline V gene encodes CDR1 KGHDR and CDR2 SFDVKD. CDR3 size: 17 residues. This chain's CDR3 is CATSDSPGQDSGTEAFF. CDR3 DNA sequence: TGTGCCACCAGTGATTCGCCGGGACAAGATTCGGGGACTGAAGCTTTCTTT.

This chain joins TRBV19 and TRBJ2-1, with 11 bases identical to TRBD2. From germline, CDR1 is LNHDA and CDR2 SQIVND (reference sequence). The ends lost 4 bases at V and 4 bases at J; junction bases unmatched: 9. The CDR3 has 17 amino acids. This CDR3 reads CASSTRLAGGFYNEQFF. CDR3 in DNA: TGTGCCAGTAGTACCCGGCTAGCGGGAGGCTTTTACAATGAGCAGTTCTTC.

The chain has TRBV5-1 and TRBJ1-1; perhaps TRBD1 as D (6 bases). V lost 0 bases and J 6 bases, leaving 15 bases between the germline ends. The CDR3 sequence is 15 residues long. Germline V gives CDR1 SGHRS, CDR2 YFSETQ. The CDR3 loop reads CASSLVPGASAEAFF. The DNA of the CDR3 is TGCGCCAGCAGCTTGGTACCGGGGGCAAGCGCTGAAGCTTTCTTT.

The CDR3 bases are TGTGCCAGCAGCCTCACTTTAGTAGCGGAATACAATGAGCAGTTCTTC. Protein: CASSLTLVAEYNEQFF. The genes are TRBV27 and TRBJ2-1, with D possibly being TRBD2 (6 bases). Germline V lookup: CDR1 MNHEY, CDR2 SMNVEV (reference sequence). The CDR3 consists of 16 residues. Trimming cost V 6 bases and J 4 bases, with 19 bases left between them.

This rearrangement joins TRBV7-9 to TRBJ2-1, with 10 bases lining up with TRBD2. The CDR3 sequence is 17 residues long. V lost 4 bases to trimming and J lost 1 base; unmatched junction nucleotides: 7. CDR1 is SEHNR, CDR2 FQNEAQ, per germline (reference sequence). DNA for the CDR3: TGTGCCAGCAGCTACAAAGCGGGAGGGGCATCCTACAATGAGCAGTTCTTC. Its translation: CASSYKAGGASYNEQFF. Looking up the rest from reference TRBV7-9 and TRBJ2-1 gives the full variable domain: DTGVSQNPRHKITKRGQNVTFRCDPISEHNRLYWYRQTLGQGPEFLTYFQNEAQLEKSRLLSDRFSAERPKGSFSTLEIQRTEQGDSAMYLCASSYKAGGASYNEQFFGPGTRLTVL.

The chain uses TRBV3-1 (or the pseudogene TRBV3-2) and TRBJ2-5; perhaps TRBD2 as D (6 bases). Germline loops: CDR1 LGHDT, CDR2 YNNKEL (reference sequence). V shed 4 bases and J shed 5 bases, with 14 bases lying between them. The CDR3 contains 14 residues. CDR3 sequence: CASSRRGGEETQYF. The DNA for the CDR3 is TGTGCCAGCAGCCGCCGAGGAGGGGAGGAGACCCAGTACTTC.

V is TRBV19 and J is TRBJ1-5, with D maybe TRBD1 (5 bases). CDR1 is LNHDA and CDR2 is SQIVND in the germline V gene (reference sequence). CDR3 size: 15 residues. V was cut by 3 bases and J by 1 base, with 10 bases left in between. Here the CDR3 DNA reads TGTGCCAGTAGTATGGGCCAGGGAAGCAATCAGCCCCAGCATTTT. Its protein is CASSMGQGSNQPQHF. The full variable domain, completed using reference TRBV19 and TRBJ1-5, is DGGITQSPKYLFRKEGQNVTLSCEQNLNHDAMYWYRQDPGQGLRLIYYSQIVNDFQKGDIAEGYSVSREKKESFPLTVTSAQKNPTAFYLCASSMGQGSNQPQHFGDGTRLSIL.

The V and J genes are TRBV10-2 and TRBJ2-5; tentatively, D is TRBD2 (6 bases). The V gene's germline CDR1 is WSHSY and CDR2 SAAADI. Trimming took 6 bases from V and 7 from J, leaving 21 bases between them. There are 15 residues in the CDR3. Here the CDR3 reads CASSANSGEGVTQYF. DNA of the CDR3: TGCGCCAGCAGCGCCAATAGCGGAGAGGGTGTGACCCAGTACTTC.

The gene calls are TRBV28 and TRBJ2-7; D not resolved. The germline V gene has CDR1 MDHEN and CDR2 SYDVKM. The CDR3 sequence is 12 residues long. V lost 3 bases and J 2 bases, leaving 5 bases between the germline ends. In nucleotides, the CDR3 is TGTGCCAGCAGTTTCCTTGCCTACGAGCAGTACTTC. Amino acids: CASSFLAYEQYF.

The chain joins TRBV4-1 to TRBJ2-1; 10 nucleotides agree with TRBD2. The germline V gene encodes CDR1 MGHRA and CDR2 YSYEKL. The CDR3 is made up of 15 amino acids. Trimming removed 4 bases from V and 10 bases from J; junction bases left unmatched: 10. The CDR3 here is CASSPAGGPIGEQFF. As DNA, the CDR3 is TGCGCCAGCAGCCCAGCGGGAGGGCCAATCGGCGAGCAGTTCTTC.